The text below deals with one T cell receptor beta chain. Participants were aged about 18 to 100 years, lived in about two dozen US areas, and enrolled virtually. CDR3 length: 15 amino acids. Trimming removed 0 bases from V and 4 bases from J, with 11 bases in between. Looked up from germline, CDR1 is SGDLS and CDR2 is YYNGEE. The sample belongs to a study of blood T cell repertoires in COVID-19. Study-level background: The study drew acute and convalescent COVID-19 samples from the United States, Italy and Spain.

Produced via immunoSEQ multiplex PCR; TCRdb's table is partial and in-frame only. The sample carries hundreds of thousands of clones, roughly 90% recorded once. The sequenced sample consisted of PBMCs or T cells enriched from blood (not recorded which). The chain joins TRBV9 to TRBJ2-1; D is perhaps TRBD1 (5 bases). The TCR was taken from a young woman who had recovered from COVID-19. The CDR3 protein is CASSVGGSWYNEQFF. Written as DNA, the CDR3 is TGTGCCAGCAGCGTAGGGGGCTCTTGGTACAATGAGCAGTTCTTC.